This T cell receptor beta chain was documented in a study of T-cell memory formation after mild COVID-19. TCR alpha and TCR beta cDNA libraries with sample barcodes and UMIs came from 5'RACE using constant-segment primers. TCRdb independently ran MiXCR on the 5' RACE reads; one entry per CDR3 protein. This table holds 550,000 to 600,000 distinct CDR3 sequences, roughly 17% found once. V lost 7 bases to trimming and J lost 0 bases, with 9 bases between them. This CDR3 has 13 residues. Germline-derived CDR1 and CDR2 are ENHRY and SYGVKD. The chain employs TRBV10-3 and TRBJ1-1; D is unresolved. The sample was PBMCs or a T cell subset sorted from them (not recorded which). This sequence originates from an adult woman who had mild COVID-19 (a few samples of this study predate the infection). Cell type and time point are not known. In DNA, the CDR3 is TGTGCCATCAAGGCGGTTTTGAACACTGAAGCTTTCTTT. Amino acid sequence: CAIKAVLNTEAFF.